Each of the 2 T cell receptor beta chains below was sequenced from the same sample in a study of shared clonotypes between healthy human individuals. The assay was immunoSEQ multiplex PCR, and TCRdb's table has in-frame clones only and misses some. The table has 470,000 or so clones, around 73% seen once. Input material: PBMCs. These receptors came from a woman in her thirties or forties in good health. Some clones in this sample may be carry-over from other donors' samples.

This clone appeared once. V is TRBV4-1 and J is TRBJ1-2, with TRBD1 as a possible D gene (6 bases). Germline lookup yields CDR1 MGHRA and CDR2 YSYEKL. V lost 1 base and J 4 bases, leaving 13 bases between the germline ends. The CDR3 consists of 15 residues. The CDR3 spells CASSQGGGAGYGYTF. The CDR3 region has the DNA TGCGCCAGCAGCCAAGGAGGGGGGGCTGGCTATGGCTACACCTTC.

J is TRBJ2-7 and V is TRBV5-4, with 15 bases matching TRBD2. V dropped 3 bases and J dropped 2; count of bases not matched to a gene: 3. The CDR3 totals 16 residues. Germline-derived CDR1 and CDR2 are SGHNT and YYREEE (reference sequence). The CDR3 sequence: CASSSWTSGRAYEQYF. The CDR3 DNA is TGTGCCAGCAGCTCGTGGACTAGCGGGAGGGCCTACGAGCAGTACTTC.